This T cell receptor beta chain was recovered during a study of blood T cell repertoires in COVID-19. Across the study: T cells, B-cell-depleted T cells, or PBMCs supplied cDNA or gDNA.

As processed by the authors: Amplification from reference gene primers served as the basis for estimated nucleated cell counts. Profiling relied on immunoSEQ multiplex PCR, and the TCRdb table lists in-frame clones only, not all of them. That table furnishes V, J and clone size, whereas the DNA furnished D and trimming. The sample records around 250,000 clones, about 90% being singletons. The V gene's germline CDR1 is ENHRY and CDR2 SYGVKD. V lost 0 bases and J 7 bases, leaving 10 bases between the germline ends. CDR3 length equals 14 residues. Participants were aged about 18 to 100 years, lived in under 25 US areas, and enrolled virtually. Clinical history as reported by participants underpinned cohort assignment. The table lists this clone with a count of one.

The chain links TRBV10-3 to TRBJ1-3; D is ambiguous. This sequence was found in a human donor in a cohort exposed to, infected with or recovered from COVID-19 (not recorded which). The donor label of this sample is uncertain. The specimen was PBMCs or T cells enriched from blood (not recorded which). CDR3: CAISESQVPNTIYF. The CDR3 bases are TGTGCCATCAGTGAGTCCCAGGTCCCTAACACCATATATTTT.